What follows are 9 T cell receptor beta chains derived from one specimen sequenced in a study of blood T cell repertoires in COVID-19. TCRdb's copy holds only in-frame clones and misses some; the assay was immunoSEQ multiplex PCR. The sample lists approximately 400,000 clones; about 89% were seen once. Sequencing input: peripheral blood. All receptors derive from a man in his forties with acute or convalescent COVID-19.

This clone showed up just once. The chain recombines TRBV7-8 with TRBJ2-5; no firm D call. The germline V gene encodes CDR1 SGHVS and CDR2 FQNEAQ. V was pared by 3 bases and J by 2 bases, with 4 bases between. The CDR3 is 12 residues long. The CDR3 region is CASSFRQETQYF. DNA of the CDR3: TGTGCCAGCAGCTTCCGGCAAGAGACCCAGTACTTC.

The chain recombines TRBV4-3 with TRBJ2-7; possibly TRBD1 for D (5 bases). The CDR3 has 15 amino acids. Germline values: CDR1 LGHNA, CDR2 YSLEER. V was cut by 0 bases and J by 6 bases, with 15 bases left in between. CDR3 bases: TGCGCCAGCAGCCAAGAAGTGGCCAGGGCCACCGAGCAGTACTTC. Residues: CASSQEVARATEQYF.

The chain has TRBV19 and TRBJ1-2, with D possibly matching TRBD1 (6 bases). This CDR3 comprises 16 residues. From germline, CDR1 is LNHDA and CDR2 SQIVND (reference sequence). The ends were cut back, 9 bases at V and 4 bases at J, with 24 bases in the middle. DNA for the CDR3: TGTGCCAGCTCCAGACAGGTTGGGAATTGGGGCTATGGCTACACCTTC. Amino acid sequence: CASSRQVGNWGYGYTF.

This chain connects TRBV18 to TRBJ1-3, with 10 bases matching TRBD1. The CDR3 length is 17 residues. After removal of 1 base from V and 2 bases from J, the junction contained 5 bases not matched to a gene. Germline V gene sequence: CDR1 KGHSH, CDR2 LQKENI. The CDR3 spells CASSPLRTGGTGNTIYF. As DNA, the CDR3 is TGTGCCAGCTCACCACTCCGGACAGGGGGGACTGGAAACACCATATATTTT.

This rearrangement joins TRBV27 to TRBJ1-1; D remains unclear. Germline-derived CDR1 and CDR2 are MNHEY and SMNVEV (reference sequence). Deletions cut 2 bases from V and 5 bases from J, with 9 bases between. CDR3 size: 13 residues. CDR3 residues: CASSLGSRTEAFF. DNA of the CDR3: TGTGCCAGCAGTTTAGGGAGCCGTACTGAAGCTTTCTTT.

On this clone: Other DNA variants within this sample encode the same CDR3. V is TRBV12-3 or TRBV12-4 and J is TRBJ2-3; D gene ambiguous. Trimming removed 2 bases from V and 4 bases from J, with 4 bases in between. The length of the CDR3 is 12 residues. The CDR3 region has the DNA TGTGCCAGCAGTTTATCGGCAGATACGCAGTATTTT. Amino acids: CASSLSADTQYF.

This chain links TRBV7-9 with TRBJ1-3; no clear D gene. CDR1 is SEHNR, CDR2 FQNEAQ, per germline (reference sequence). The V end lost 3 bases, the J end lost 2 bases, and 8 bases lay between the germline ends. The CDR3 sequence is 14 residues long. CDR3 nucleotide sequence: TGTGCCAGCAGCTTTGCGTTAGCTGGAAACACCATATATTTT. Its translation: CASSFALAGNTIYF.

The chain couples TRBV10-3 to TRBJ1-6; D unresolved. CDR1 and CDR2 (germline): ENHRY, SYGVKD. Trimming cost V 3 bases and J 3 bases, with 9 bases left between them. CDR3 length: 15 residues. The CDR3 is CAISEGGYYNSPLHF. CDR3 coding DNA: TGTGCCATCAGTGAAGGCGGTTACTATAATTCACCCCTCCACTTT.

The chain is built from TRBV5-1 and TRBJ1-1, with D unclear. Germline V gene sequence: CDR1 SGHRS, CDR2 YFSETQ. This CDR3 has 14 amino acids. V shed 0 bases and J shed 2 bases, with 8 bases lying between them. CDR3 residues: CASSLGPENTEAFF. The CDR3 bases are TGCGCCAGCAGCTTGGGGCCCGAAAACACTGAAGCTTTCTTT. The variable domain in full, with the rest retrieved from reference TRBV5-1 and TRBJ1-1, is KAGVTQTPRYLIKTRGQQVTLSCSPISGHRSVSWYQQTPGQGLQFLFEYFSETQRNKGNFPGRFSGRQFSNSRSEMNVSTLELGDSALYLCASSLGPENTEAFFGQGTRLTVV.